One sample yielded the 12 T cell receptor beta chains listed below, sequenced in a study of identical twins. One entry per CDR3 protein, called by TCRdb with MiXCR from the 5' RACE reads. The sample shows 240,000 or so distinct CDR3 sequences, 5.5% to 7% of them seen only once. The same sample was also studied in work on yellow fever vaccine responses in identical twins.

The sample comprised memory (CD45RO+) T cells sorted from blood. The receptors derive from a woman aged 18-30 years in good health.

This clonotype was detected a few times. The chain combines TRBV5-1 with TRBJ2-3; possibly TRBD1 for D (5 bases). This CDR3 is 15 amino acids long. V shed 4 bases and J shed 3 bases, with 15 bases lying between them. CDR1 SGHRS and CDR2 YFSETQ come from the germline V gene. CDR3 DNA: TGCGCCAGCAGCGGTAAGGGGATGTGGACAGATACGCAGTATTTT. Residues: CASSGKGMWTDTQYF.

This clonotype was seen ten or more times. The chain has TRBV29-1 and TRBJ2-7, with TRBD2 matching over 12 bases. V lost 1 base, J lost 0 bases, and 4 bases stayed unmatched. This CDR3 region has 16 residues. Per the germline V gene, CDR1 is SQVTM and CDR2 is ANQGSEA. CDR3 coding DNA: TGCAGCGTTGAAGCTCTGACTAGCGGGAGCTCCTACGAGCAGTACTTC. It is translated as CSVEALTSGSSYEQYF.

The CDR3 loop is CASRGQGIYEQYV. CDR3 DNA sequence: TGTGCTAGCCGGGGACAGGGTATCTACGAGCAGTACGTC. This chain joins TRBV11-2 and TRBJ2-7, with 9 bases lining up with TRBD1. The CDR3 covers 13 residues. CDR1 SGHAT and CDR2 FQNNGV come from the germline V gene.

This clonotype was observed many times. The rearrangement uses TRBV5-1 and TRBJ2-1; 8 bases match TRBD1. Germline CDR1 is SGHRS and CDR2 is YFSETQ. With V trimmed by 0 bases and J by 2 bases, 4 bases remained unmatched. This CDR3 has 16 residues. CDR3 amino acids: CASSLVGQVTYNEQFF. CDR3 bases: TGCGCCAGCAGCTTGGTGGGACAGGTCACCTACAATGAGCAGTTCTTC. Combining the CDR3 with reference TRBV5-1 and TRBJ2-1 gives the whole variable domain KAGVTQTPRYLIKTRGQQVTLSCSPISGHRSVSWYQQTPGQGLQFLFEYFSETQRNKGNFPGRFSGRQFSNSRSEMNVSTLELGDSALYLCASSLVGQVTYNEQFFGPGTRLTVL.

This clonotype was seen a handful of times. The chain has TRBV4-2 and TRBJ1-1; 11 bases line up with TRBD1. The trim removed 4 bases at V and 4 bases at J, leaving 5 bases unmatched. The CDR3 has 15 amino acids. Germline V gene sequence: CDR1 LGHNA, CDR2 YNFKEQ. In DNA, the CDR3 is TGTGCCAGCAGCCGGGACAGGGGGGTCTTCACTGAAGCTTTCTTT. Translation: CASSRDRGVFTEAFF.

This clonotype was found many times. V gene TRBV20-1 combines with J gene TRBJ2-7; 8 bases agree with TRBD1. The CDR3 is 21 amino acids. Germline CDR1 is DFQATT and CDR2 is SNEGSKA (reference sequence). J was trimmed by 3 bases and V by 3 bases; bases with no gene match: 28. The CDR3 DNA reads as TGCAGTGCTAGTGGTCGCTCAGCGCTCGAGACAGGGGTCTTTCACTTCTACGAGCAGTACTTC. As protein: CSASGRSALETGVFHFYEQYF.

This clonotype was seen ten or more times. The chain joins TRBV5-1 to TRBJ2-3, with D unclear. The CDR3 length is 15 residues. Germline lookup yields CDR1 SGHRS and CDR2 YFSETQ. V was pared by 7 bases and J by 0 bases, with 15 bases between. CDR3 sequence: CASLRNPSSTDTQYF. Here the CDR3 DNA reads TGCGCCAGCCTAAGAAATCCTTCTAGCACAGATACGCAGTATTTT.

The J gene is TRBJ2-4, the V gene TRBV7-9; maybe TRBD1 (5 bases). The CDR3 runs to 15 residues. Germline V lookup: CDR1 SEHNR, CDR2 FQNEAQ (reference sequence). Trimming shortened V by 7 bases and J by 8 bases, and 21 bases separated the two germline ends. In DNA, the CDR3 is TGTGCCAGCACCCCGACGGAAGGGGTGAATGACATTCAGTACTTC. This translates into CASTPTEGVNDIQYF.

This clonotype was observed many times. The chain uses TRBV5-1 and TRBJ2-1; TRBD2 matches 14 bases. This CDR3 contains 20 residues. Germline V gives CDR1 SGHRS, CDR2 YFSETQ. Unmatched junction bases numbered 22, after V lost 4 bases and J lost 10 bases. As DNA, the CDR3 is TGCGCCAGCAGCCGGACAGGGGGACTAGCGGGAGACCCGTCTTCTAGAGAGCAGTTCTTC. Translating it yields CASSRTGGLAGDPSSREQFF. Full variable domain (missing parts from reference TRBV5-1 and TRBJ2-1): KAGVTQTPRYLIKTRGQQVTLSCSPISGHRSVSWYQQTPGQGLQFLFEYFSETQRNKGNFPGRFSGRQFSNSRSEMNVSTLELGDSALYLCASSRTGGLAGDPSSREQFFGPGTRLTVL.

This clonotype was found a few times. This sequence joins TRBV7-9 and TRBJ2-7; D gene ambiguous. The CDR3 spans 14 residues. The germline V gene encodes CDR1 SEHNR and CDR2 FQNEAQ (reference sequence). The V gene lost 1 base and the J gene lost 0 bases, with 7 bases spanning the gap. In DNA form, the CDR3 reads TGTGCCAGCAGCTTAGGACCAGGCTCCTACGAGCAGTACTTC. It is translated as CASSLGPGSYEQYF.

This clonotype occurred many times. The chain is built from TRBV12-3 or TRBV12-4 and TRBJ2-5, with D perhaps matching TRBD1 or TRBD2 (6 bases each). Trimming left V 2 bases short and J 5 bases short, with 18 bases between. The CDR3 has 16 amino acids. This CDR3 reads CASSLFWGALGETQYF. In nucleotides, the CDR3 is TGTGCCAGCAGTTTATTTTGGGGGGCCCTCGGTGAGACCCAGTACTTC.

This clonotype turned up a few times. This chain uses TRBV6-6 with TRBJ2-3, with D unclear. Germline V gene data show CDR1 as MNHNY and CDR2 as SVGAGI (reference sequence). CDR3 length: 13 amino acids. V was shortened by 6 bases and J by 4 bases, with 11 bases between the two germline ends. CDR3 nucleotides: TGTGCCAGCAGCTGGGGTCCGTCAGATACGCAGTATTTT. Residues: CASSWGPSDTQYF.